These 12 T cell receptor beta chains were sequenced from one sample in a study of blood T cells in healthy people across ages. The second PCR ran about 6 to 11 cycles with a sample-barcoded 5' primer and J-beta primers. TCRdb independently ran MiXCR on the 5' RACE reads; one entry per CDR3 protein. The table shows some 700,000 distinct CDR3 sequences, with about 20% occurring only once. The sequenced sample was blood. The origin of the receptors is a man in his 70s in good health.

This clonotype has more than one count but fewer than ten. This rearrangement joins TRBV9 to TRBJ2-3, with no clear D. The V end lost 2 bases, the J end lost 0 bases, and 7 bases lay between the germline ends. CDR1 SGDLS and CDR2 YYNGEE come from the germline V gene. The CDR3 loop spans 14 amino acids. This chain's CDR3 is CASSVKGSTDTQYF. The CDR3 coding sequence is TGTGCCAGCAGCGTTAAGGGAAGCACAGATACGCAGTATTTT.

This clonotype turned up a few times. This chain connects TRBV6-1 to TRBJ1-2; the match to TRBD1 covers 9 bases. The CDR3 sequence is 18 residues long. Germline values: CDR1 MNHNS, CDR2 SASEGT. The V gene end was trimmed by 5 bases and the J gene end by 1 base; junction bases not matched to a gene: 14. CDR3 in amino acids: CASSPGTGSFSFNYGYTF. The CDR3, as DNA: TGTGCCAGCAGTCCCGGGACAGGGAGCTTTTCTTTTAACTATGGCTACACCTTC.

The chain employs TRBV27 and TRBJ1-2; 7 bases fit TRBD1. The J segment lost 5 bases and the V segment lost 5 bases, leaving 8 bases of the junction unmatched. The length of the CDR3 is 14 residues. The V gene's germline CDR1 is MNHEY and CDR2 SMNVEV (reference sequence). CDR3 in DNA: TGTGCCAGCAGTGGTTCCGGGACAGAGTATGGCTACACCTTC. Its translation: CASSGSGTEYGYTF.

This clonotype has a handful of counts. This rearrangement joins TRBV5-1 to TRBJ2-3, with D unresolved. The CDR3 is made up of 15 amino acids. The V end was cut by 3 bases, the J end by 0 bases, with 11 bases between. Germline V gene lookup returns CDR1 SGHRS and CDR2 YFSETQ. CDR3 in amino acids: CASSSGRISTDTQYF. Written as DNA, the CDR3 is TGCGCCAGCAGCTCCGGACGGATCAGCACAGATACGCAGTATTTT.

This clonotype appeared many times. The genes are TRBV9 and TRBJ2-7; D is undetermined. The germline gives CDR1 SGDLS, CDR2 YYNGEE. The CDR3 extends over 13 amino acids. The V end lost 0 bases, the J end lost 3 bases, and 7 bases lay between the germline ends. The CDR3 DNA reads as TGTGCCAGCAGCGTAGGTCAGGACTACGAGCAGTACTTC. Translated: CASSVGQDYEQYF.

This clonotype has only a few counts. The rearrangement links TRBV9 to TRBJ2-3; 9 positions agree with TRBD2. The junction had 8 bases not matched to a gene; V was cut back by 2 bases and J by 4 bases. The CDR3 extends over 16 amino acids. The germline CDR1 and CDR2 sequences are SGDLS and YYNGEE. CDR3 residues: CASSVDLAGLADTQYF. For the CDR3, the DNA is TGTGCCAGCAGCGTGGACCTAGCGGGGTTGGCAGATACGCAGTATTTT.

J is TRBJ2-7 and V is TRBV5-1; no definite D call. The DNA end is more similar to TRBJ2-5, so the J call may be wrong. This CDR3 contains 14 residues. The germline CDR1 and CDR2 sequences are SGHRS and YFSETQ. The CDR3 reads CASSSSNMQETQYF. Written as DNA, the CDR3 is TGCGCCAGCTCGAGTTCAAACATGCAAGAGACCCAGTACTTC.

This clonotype was seen a handful of times. The chain carries TRBV20-1 and TRBJ1-4; D might be TRBD1 (6 bases). V gave up 2 bases and J gave up 7 bases, with 17 bases separating them. The CDR3 consists of 15 residues. Germline CDR1 is DFQATT and CDR2 is SNEGSKA (reference sequence). This chain's CDR3 is CSARPTGGEGEKLFF. The DNA for the CDR3 is TGCAGTGCTAGACCGACAGGAGGGGAGGGTGAAAAACTGTTTTTT.

V is TRBV6-6 and J is TRBJ2-7; no reliable D call. Germline V gene sequence: CDR1 MNHNY, CDR2 SVGAGI (reference sequence). V shed 10 bases and J shed 0 bases, with 16 bases lying between them. The CDR3 runs 14 residues. The CDR3 here is CANNFLDGSYEQYF. Written as DNA, the CDR3 is TGTGCCAACAATTTTTTAGACGGCTCCTACGAGCAGTACTTC.

Ten or more counts support this clonotype. This chain joins TRBV28 and TRBJ1-4, with 7 bases that match TRBD1. Germline V lookup: CDR1 MDHEN, CDR2 SYDVKM. The CDR3 runs 15 residues. V shed 6 bases, J shed 10 bases, and the junction held 14 bases outside the gene matches. The CDR3 region is CASSWADRVGRKLFF. The CDR3 region has the DNA TGTGCCAGCAGCTGGGCCGACAGGGTAGGGAGAAAACTGTTTTTT.

The rearrangement links TRBV19 to TRBJ1-2; D is possibly TRBD1 (5 bases). V lost 8 bases to trimming and J lost 4 bases, with 17 bases between them. Looked up from germline, CDR1 is LNHDA and CDR2 is SQIVND (reference sequence). The CDR3 is 14 residues long. The CDR3 region is CASCRAHEGYGYTF. The CDR3 DNA follows: TGTGCCAGTTGCAGGGCCCACGAAGGCTATGGCTACACCTTC.

The chain recombines TRBV5-1 with TRBJ1-3; D may be TRBD1 (5 bases). The CDR3 has 16 residues. CDR1 SGHRS and CDR2 YFSETQ come from the germline V gene. V shed 0 bases and J shed 4 bases, with 14 bases lying between them. CDR3 sequence: CASSLAGAVRGNTIYF. CDR3 nucleotide sequence: TGCGCCAGCAGCTTGGCCGGGGCAGTAAGAGGAAACACCATATATTTT.